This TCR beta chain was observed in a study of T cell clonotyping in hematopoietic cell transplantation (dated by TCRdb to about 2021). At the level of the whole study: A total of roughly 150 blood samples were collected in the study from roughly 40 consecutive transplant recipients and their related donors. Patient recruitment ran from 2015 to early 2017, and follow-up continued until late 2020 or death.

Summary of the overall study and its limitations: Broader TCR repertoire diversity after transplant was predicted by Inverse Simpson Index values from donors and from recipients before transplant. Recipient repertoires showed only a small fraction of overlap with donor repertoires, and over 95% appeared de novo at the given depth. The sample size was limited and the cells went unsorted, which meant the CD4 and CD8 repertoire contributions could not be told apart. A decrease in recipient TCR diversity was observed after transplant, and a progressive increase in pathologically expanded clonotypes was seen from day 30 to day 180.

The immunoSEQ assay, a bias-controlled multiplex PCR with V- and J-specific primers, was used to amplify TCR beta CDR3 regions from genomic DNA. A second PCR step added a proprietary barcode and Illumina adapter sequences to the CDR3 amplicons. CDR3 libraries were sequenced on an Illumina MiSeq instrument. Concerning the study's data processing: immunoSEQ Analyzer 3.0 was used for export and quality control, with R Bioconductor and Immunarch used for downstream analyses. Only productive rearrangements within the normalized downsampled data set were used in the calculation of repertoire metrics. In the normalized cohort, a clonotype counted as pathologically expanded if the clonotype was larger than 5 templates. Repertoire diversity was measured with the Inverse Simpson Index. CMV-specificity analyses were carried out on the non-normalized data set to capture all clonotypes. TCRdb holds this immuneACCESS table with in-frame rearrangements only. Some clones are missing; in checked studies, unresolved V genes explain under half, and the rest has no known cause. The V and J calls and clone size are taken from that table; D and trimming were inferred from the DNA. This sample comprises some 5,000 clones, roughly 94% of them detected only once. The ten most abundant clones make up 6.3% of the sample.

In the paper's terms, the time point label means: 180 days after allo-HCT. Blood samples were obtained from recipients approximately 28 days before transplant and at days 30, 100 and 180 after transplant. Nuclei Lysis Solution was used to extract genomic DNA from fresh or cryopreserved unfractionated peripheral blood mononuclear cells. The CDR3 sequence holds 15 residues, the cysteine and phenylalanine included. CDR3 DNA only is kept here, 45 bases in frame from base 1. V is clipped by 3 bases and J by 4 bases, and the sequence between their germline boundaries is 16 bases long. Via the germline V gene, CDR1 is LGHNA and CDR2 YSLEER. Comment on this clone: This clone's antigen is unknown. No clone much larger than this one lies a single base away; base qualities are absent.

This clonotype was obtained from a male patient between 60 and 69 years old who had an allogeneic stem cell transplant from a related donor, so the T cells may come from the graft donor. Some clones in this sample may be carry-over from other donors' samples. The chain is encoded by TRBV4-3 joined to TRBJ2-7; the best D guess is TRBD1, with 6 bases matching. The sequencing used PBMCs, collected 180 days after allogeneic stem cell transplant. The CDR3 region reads CASSHAPGVEYEQYF. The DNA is TGCGCCAGCAGCCACGCCCCAGGGGTGGAGTACGAGCAGTACTTC.